The clone carrying this T cell receptor (beta chain) was picked up a small number of times. Assay used: immunoSEQ multiplex PCR; TCRdb lists only in-frame clones, some missing. The sample holds about 63,000 clones; approximately 87% are singletons and the top ten take roughly 9%. Time point specified: after dendritic cell vaccination, including at tumor progression/relapse. This entry is derived from a study of glioma-infiltrating T cells after dendritic cell vaccination. The V gene lost 5 bases and the J gene lost 0 bases, with 13 bases spanning the gap. Germline V gives CDR1 SGHNT, CDR2 YENEEA. The CDR3 is made up of 15 amino acids.

The sequence was collected from a human donor with glioblastoma. Sample: blood, taken after dendritic cell vaccination. V usage is TRBV11-3 and J usage is TRBJ1-2; D gene uncertain. Here the CDR3 reads CASSAGQTTNYGYTF. As DNA, the CDR3 is TGTGCCAGCAGCGCAGGCCAGACGACTAACTATGGCTACACCTTC.